This T cell receptor (beta chain) stems from a study of OX40 agonist ivuxolimab in advanced cancers. The study, taken as a whole, reports: It was also the case that some nonresponders had low normalized T-cell clonal expansion.

This clone was picked up a small number of times. Its antigen is undetermined. There are 16 residues in the CDR3. V was cut by 3 bases and J by 3 bases, with 14 bases left in between. Germline CDR1 reads KGHSH; CDR2 reads LQKENI. Enrollment shut out patients with autoimmune disease history or systemic immunosuppression. This table comes from immunoSEQ multiplex PCR, and its TCRdb copy is limited to in-frame clones, with some not included. The data hold 65,000 to 95,000 clones, with 90% observed a single time. The rearrangement joins TRBV18 to TRBJ2-2; TRBD1 might be the D (5 bases). This sequence originates from an adult with an advanced solid tumor such as melanoma, head and neck, liver or kidney cancer. The sequencing here drew on CD4+ or CD8+ T cells sorted from blood, taken in a trial of the OX40 agonist ivuxolimab. CDR3 sequence: CASSPGRQIYTGELFF. As DNA, the CDR3 is TGTGCCAGCTCACCGGGGCGTCAGATTTACACCGGGGAGCTGTTTTTT.